Each of the 30 T cell receptor beta chains below was sequenced from the same sample in a study of follicular helper T cells after annual influenza vaccination. Generated by immunoSEQ multiplex PCR, the TCRdb table keeps only in-frame clones and is missing some. The sample yields around 3,000 clones, roughly four fifths seen once. Indicated time point: 2014-2015 season, 7 days after vaccination. The source material was CXCR5+ CD38- circulating T follicular helper cells from blood, sampled 7 days after influenza vaccination. Documented subset: circulating Tfh, non-naive CD4+CXCR5+PD-1+ (ICOS+CD38+ or ICOS-CD38-). The source is an adult who received the influenza vaccine.

The chain carries TRBV2 and TRBJ2-1; D unclear. Trimming shortened V by 6 bases and J by 4 bases, and 10 bases separated the two germline ends. The CDR3 runs to 13 residues. The germline V gene encodes CDR1 SNHLY and CDR2 FYNNEI. The CDR3 sequence: CASSVDVYNEQFF. The CDR3 DNA follows: TGTGCCAGCAGCGTAGACGTTTACAATGAGCAGTTCTTC.

The rearrangement uses TRBV5-4 and TRBJ2-3, with D perhaps matching TRBD1 (5 bases). The CDR3 runs to 13 residues. Per the germline V gene, CDR1 is SGHNT and CDR2 is YYREEE (reference sequence). The V end was cut by 4 bases, the J end by 4 bases, with 10 bases between. DNA for the CDR3: TGTGCCAGCAGCGCTGTGGGGCCAGATACGCAGTATTTT. Protein sequence: CASSAVGPDTQYF.

V gene TRBV2 combines with J gene TRBJ1-2, with 12 bases identical to TRBD1. The CDR3 is 16 amino acids. V lost 3 bases, J lost 6 bases, and 8 bases stayed unmatched. Germline loops: CDR1 SNHLY, CDR2 FYNNEI. CDR3 DNA: TGTGCCAGCAGTGAGGTCAGAGGGACAGGGGGCGATGGCTACACCTTC. It yields the protein CASSEVRGTGGDGYTF.

The V call is TRBV27, the J call TRBJ2-7, with D hard to call. Germline CDR1 reads MNHEY; CDR2 reads SMNVEV (reference sequence). V was trimmed by 4 bases and J by 3 bases, leaving 10 bases between them. The CDR3 runs to 13 residues. This chain's CDR3 is CASSWAFGYEQYF. The DNA of the CDR3 is TGTGCCAGCAGTTGGGCGTTTGGCTACGAGCAGTACTTC.

The chain uses TRBV13 and TRBJ2-7; the D gene is possibly TRBD2 (7 bases). Per germline, CDR1 PRHDT and CDR2 FYEKMQ (reference sequence). V lost 2 bases and J 9 bases, leaving 14 bases between the germline ends. This CDR3 region has 13 residues. This CDR3 reads CASSLRGAPGQYF. CDR3 coding DNA: TGTGCCAGCAGCTTACGGGGGGCCCCCGGGCAGTACTTC.

This clone was observed once. J is TRBJ2-1 and V is TRBV5-1, with TRBD1 identical over 8 bases. There are 12 residues in the CDR3. Germline lookup yields CDR1 SGHRS and CDR2 YFSETQ. Losses at the gene ends were 2 bases for V and 12 bases for J; bases not matched to a gene: 4. CDR3 DNA: TGCGCCAGCAGCTTTGGACAGGGACTGCAGTTCTTC. This translates into CASSFGQGLQFF.

The V call is TRBV7-9, the J call TRBJ2-5; tentative D call: TRBD1 (6 bases). Germline loops: CDR1 SEHNR, CDR2 FQNEAQ (reference sequence). The CDR3 sequence is 15 residues long. Trimming left V 5 bases short and J 3 bases short, with 16 bases between. In DNA, the CDR3 is TGTGCCAGCAGCCCGCGCCGGGACACGGAAGAGACCCAGTACTTC. As protein: CASSPRRDTEETQYF.

The chain has TRBV19 and TRBJ2-6, with TRBD1 matching 7 bases. With V trimmed by 8 bases and J by 0 bases, 7 bases remained unmatched. Germline CDR1 reads LNHDA; CDR2 reads SQIVND (reference sequence). The CDR3 runs to 16 residues. The CDR3 DNA reads as TGTGCCAGTGCCGGGACAGCGTACTCTGGGGCCAACGTCCTGACTTTC. Its translation: CASAGTAYSGANVLTF.

J is TRBJ2-5 and V is TRBV7-9; D uncertain. The length of the CDR3 is 13 residues. Trimming took off 5 bases at V and 3 bases at J, with 10 bases between the two ends. CDR1 SEHNR and CDR2 FQNEAQ come from the germline V gene (reference sequence). The CDR3: CASSLSTKETQYF. The CDR3 DNA reads TGTGCCAGCAGCCTATCTACGAAAGAGACCCAGTACTTC.

The gene calls are TRBV5-4 and TRBJ1-1; possibly TRBD1 for D (5 bases). Germline V gene data show CDR1 as SGHNT and CDR2 as YYREEE (reference sequence). V lost 0 bases to trimming and J lost 11 bases, with 11 bases between them. This CDR3 is built from 12 residues. This CDR3 reads CASSLAGGFAFF. CDR3 bases: TGTGCCAGCAGCTTGGCTGGGGGGTTCGCTTTCTTT. The variable domain in full, with the rest retrieved from reference TRBV5-4 and TRBJ1-1, is ETGVTQSPTHLIKTRGQQVTLRCSSQSGHNTVSWYQQALGQGPQFIFQYYREEENGRGNFPPRFSGLQFPNYSSELNVNALELDDSALYLCASSLAGGFAFFGQGTRLTVV.

V usage is TRBV6-6 and J usage is TRBJ2-1; the match to TRBD2 covers 7 bases. The CDR3 has 13 amino acids. Germline assignment: CDR1 MNHNY and CDR2 SVGAGI (reference sequence). V was pared by 7 bases and J by 4 bases, with 4 bases of the junction left unmatched. CDR3 region: CASTRAGYNEQFF. The CDR3 bases are TGTGCCAGCACCAGAGCGGGGTACAATGAGCAGTTCTTC.

CDR3 in amino acids: CASSQAGLDYNEQFF. In DNA form, the CDR3 reads TGCGCCAGCAGCCAGGCAGGACTGGACTACAATGAGCAGTTCTTC. This rearrangement joins TRBV4-1 to TRBJ2-1; D perhaps matches TRBD2 (5 bases). CDR3 size: 15 residues. CDR1 is MGHRA and CDR2 is YSYEKL in the germline V gene. Deletions cut 3 bases from V and 3 bases from J, with 12 bases between.

The chain couples TRBV29-1 to TRBJ2-7; D call uncertain. This CDR3 is 13 amino acids long. The germline V gene has CDR1 SQVTM and CDR2 ANQGSEA. V was trimmed by 6 bases and J by 0 bases, leaving 12 bases between them. This chain's CDR3 is CSVTSPYSYEQYF. The CDR3 DNA reads TGCAGCGTGACTTCGCCCTACTCCTACGAGCAGTACTTC.

CDR3 residues: CASSRGPQNTGELFF. The CDR3 DNA follows: TGTGCCAGCAGCCGGGGACCGCAGAACACCGGGGAGCTGTTTTTT. The chain uses TRBV7-9 and TRBJ2-2; D possibly uses TRBD1 or TRBD2 (5 bases each). The V end was cut by 5 bases, the J end by 1 base, with 11 bases between. The CDR3 loop spans 15 amino acids. The V gene's germline CDR1 is SEHNR and CDR2 FQNEAQ (reference sequence).

The rearrangement links TRBV7-9 to TRBJ2-1, with 8 bases that match TRBD2. The CDR3 has 15 residues. Trimming removed 3 bases from V and 6 bases from J; junction bases left unmatched: 7. The V gene's germline CDR1 is SEHNR and CDR2 FQNEAQ (reference sequence). This CDR3 reads CASSFDYREGNEQFF. In DNA, the CDR3 is TGTGCCAGCAGCTTTGACTATCGGGAGGGCAATGAGCAGTTCTTC.

The rearrangement links TRBV18 to TRBJ2-4, with 12 bases that match TRBD1. Germline-derived CDR1 and CDR2 are KGHSH and LQKENI. With 4 bases clipped from V and 0 bases from J, the junction kept 7 bases outside the gene matches. The CDR3 spans 18 residues. The CDR3 loop reads CASSRGTGGLVAKNIQYF. The CDR3 nucleotides read TGTGCCAGCTCACGAGGGACAGGGGGCTTGGTAGCCAAAAACATTCAGTACTTC.

V gene TRBV2 combines with J gene TRBJ1-6; D remains unclear. The CDR3 totals 15 residues. V was pared by 8 bases and J by 2 bases, with 13 bases between. CDR1 and CDR2 (germline): SNHLY, FYNNEI. The CDR3 spells CASSETDTYNSPLHF. The CDR3 DNA reads TGTGCCAGCTCCGAGACTGATACCTATAATTCACCCCTCCACTTT.

V is TRBV5-6 and J is TRBJ2-7; perhaps D is TRBD1 or TRBD2 (6 bases each). The CDR3 runs 16 residues. V gave up 0 bases and J gave up 2 bases, with 15 bases separating them. Germline values: CDR1 SGHDT, CDR2 YYEEEE. CDR3 sequence: CASSLAGGGITYEQYF. The DNA of the CDR3 is TGTGCCAGCAGCTTGGCCGGAGGGGGTATTACCTACGAGCAGTACTTC. The whole variable domain, remainder taken from reference TRBV5-6 and TRBJ2-7, is DAGVTQSPTHLIKTRGQQVTLRCSPKSGHDTVSWYQQALGQGPQFIFQYYEEEERQRGNFPDRFSGHQFPNYSSELNVNALLLGDSALYLCASSLAGGGITYEQYFGPGTRLTVT.

This clone has only a few counts. The rearrangement joins TRBV10-3 to TRBJ1-1; no reliable D call. Germline V lookup: CDR1 ENHRY, CDR2 SYGVKD. This CDR3 spans 14 amino acids. The V and J ends lost 6 bases and 1 base respectively, with 12 bases between them. CDR3 nucleotides: TGTGCCATCAGACAAGGCAGTAGGAACACTGAAGCTTTCTTT. Its translation is CAIRQGSRNTEAFF.

The chain carries TRBV7-3 and TRBJ2-2; D call uncertain. Germline loops: CDR1 SGHTA, CDR2 FQGTGA. The CDR3 extends over 12 amino acids. Trimming took off 2 bases at V and 7 bases at J, with 5 bases between the two ends. DNA for the CDR3: TGTGCCAGCAGCTTACGTCTCGGGGAGCTGTTTTTT. It encodes CASSLRLGELFF.

The rearrangement links TRBV6-5 to TRBJ2-1; 7 nucleotides match TRBD2. The germline V gene encodes CDR1 MNHEY and CDR2 SVGAGI. This CDR3 has 15 amino acids. Unmatched junction bases numbered 12, after V lost 8 bases and J lost 5 bases. CDR3 DNA: TGTGCCAGCCTACGAGACGGCGGGGGAAACAATGAGCAGTTCTTC. Its protein product is CASLRDGGGNNEQFF.

The V gene is TRBV2, the J gene TRBJ2-4, with D tentatively TRBD2 (5 bases). CDR1 is SNHLY, CDR2 FYNNEI, per germline. The CDR3 consists of 14 residues. V was shortened by 2 bases and J by 4 bases, with 9 bases between the two germline ends. CDR3 sequence reads: CASSEPGKKNIQYF. In nucleotides, the CDR3 is TGTGCCAGCAGTGAACCGGGAAAAAAAAACATTCAGTACTTC.

V and J are TRBV9 and TRBJ2-7; 11 bases line up with TRBD1. CDR3 size: 15 residues. The germline gives CDR1 SGDLS, CDR2 YYNGEE. V lost 3 bases and J lost 3; bases outside the gene matches: 5. In DNA, the CDR3 is TGTGCCAGCAGCGCAGGACAGGGGGCTGGCTACGAGCAGTACTTC. It encodes CASSAGQGAGYEQYF.

J is TRBJ1-2 and V is TRBV10-3; D is ambiguous. V was shortened by 3 bases and J by 4 bases, with 6 bases between the two germline ends. The V gene's germline CDR1 is ENHRY and CDR2 SYGVKD. The CDR3 contains 12 residues. Here the CDR3 reads CAISDSGYGYTF. The CDR3 DNA follows: TGTGCCATCAGTGACTCCGGCTATGGCTACACCTTC.

The V gene is TRBV5-5, the J gene TRBJ2-3; no reliable D call. The CDR3 runs to 15 residues. The germline CDR1 and CDR2 sequences are SGHKS and YYEKEE (reference sequence). Trimming removed 1 base at V and 0 bases at J, with 9 bases between. The DNA of the CDR3 is TGTGCCAGCAGCTTGAGGGTACCTAGCACAGATACGCAGTATTTT. This gives the protein CASSLRVPSTDTQYF.

The V and J genes are TRBV6-1 and TRBJ2-1, with D unresolved. Germline-derived CDR1 and CDR2 are MNHNS and SASEGT. V lost 7 bases and J 0 bases, leaving 10 bases between the germline ends. This CDR3 contains 14 residues. CDR3 sequence (DNA): TGTGCCAGCATAGGCCAAACCTCCTACAATGAGCAGTTCTTC. It yields the protein CASIGQTSYNEQFF.

The chain is built from TRBV21-1 and TRBJ2-3; the table gives TRBD2 as D, unverified against the DNA. TRBV21-1 is described as a pseudogene. This CDR3 contains 19 residues. The CDR3 DNA is TGTGCCAGCAGCAAAGAGGAGACTAGCGGGGAGATTAGCACAGATACGCAGTATTTT. Translated: CASSKEETSGEISTDTQYF.

The V gene is TRBV2, the J gene TRBJ1-3; no firm D call. The CDR3 has 13 amino acids. Trimming took off 7 bases at V and 4 bases at J, with 11 bases between the two ends. Germline V gives CDR1 SNHLY, CDR2 FYNNEI. The CDR3 here is CASTASYGNTIYF. The CDR3 region has the DNA TGTGCCAGCACGGCTAGTTACGGAAACACCATATATTTT.

The V and J genes are TRBV6-6 and TRBJ1-2, with unresolved D. V lost 2 bases and J lost 3, with 7 bases in between. This CDR3 spans 13 amino acids. Germline V gene lookup returns CDR1 MNHNY and CDR2 SVGAGI (reference sequence). In DNA, the CDR3 is TGTGCCAGCAGTTACAGGGCAGACTATGGCTACACCTTC. This translates into CASSYRADYGYTF.

The chain uses TRBV18 and TRBJ2-7; D is unclear. CDR1 and CDR2 (germline): KGHSH, LQKENI. The CDR3 is 12 amino acids. The V end lost 4 bases, the J end lost 9 bases, and 13 bases lay between the germline ends. As DNA, the CDR3 is TGTGCCAGCTCACGGGATTCAATCGCGCAGTACTTC. Translated, it gives CASSRDSIAQYF. The full variable domain, completed using reference TRBV18 and TRBJ2-7, is NAGVMQNPRHLVRRRGQEARLRCSPMKGHSHVYWYRQLPEEGLKFMVYLQKENIIDESGMPKERFSAEFPKEGPSILRIQQVVRGDSAAYFCASSRDSIAQYFGPGTRLTVT.